Following are 22 T cell receptor beta chains from one sample sequenced in a study of T-cell reconstitution after alpha-beta-depleted transplantation in children. This sample's TCRbeta library carried unique molecular identifier barcodes. Via MiXCR, TCRdb re-called the PCR reads, giving one row per CDR3 protein. The sample consists of 490,000 or so distinct CDR3 sequences, about an eighth of them appearing once. Sequencing was performed on PBMCs from the stem cell graft donor, taken from the stem cell graft. Receptors were obtained from a human donor who donated a stem cell graft to a child with combined immunodeficiency.

This clonotype came up a few times. The chain combines TRBV10-3 with TRBJ2-7, with D perhaps TRBD2 (6 bases). This CDR3 spans 19 amino acids. V was shortened by 0 bases and J by 0 bases, with 21 bases between the two germline ends. Germline CDR1 reads ENHRY; CDR2 reads SYGVKD. Here the CDR3 DNA reads TGTGCCATCAGTGAGTCGAAGGTGGGACTCCAAGCCTTCTCCTACGAGCAGTACTTC. The encoded protein is CAISESKVGLQAFSYEQYF.

This clonotype has just a few counts. V usage is TRBV27 and J usage is TRBJ2-7; TRBD2 matches at 15 bases. Germline V gene sequence: CDR1 MNHEY, CDR2 SMNVEV (reference sequence). V was pared by 6 bases and J by 2 bases, with 8 bases of the junction left unmatched. The CDR3 spans 17 residues. This CDR3 reads CASRLRGTSGGPYEQYF. In DNA form, the CDR3 reads TGTGCCAGCAGGCTCCGTGGGACTAGCGGGGGGCCCTACGAGCAGTACTTC.

The CDR3 DNA is TGTGCCAGCAGCTTGGTGGGAGTCTACAATGAGCAGTTCTTC. Its translation: CASSLVGVYNEQFF. This sequence joins TRBV11-3 and TRBJ2-1; a weak D match, TRBD2 (5 bases). Per the germline V gene, CDR1 is SGHNT and CDR2 is YENEEA. The CDR3 has 14 amino acids. Trimming shortened V by 3 bases and J by 3 bases, and 9 bases separated the two germline ends.

V and J are TRBV20-1 and TRBJ1-1, with TRBD1 as a possible D gene (5 bases). V lost 5 bases, J lost 4 bases, and 17 bases lay in between. The CDR3 covers 14 residues. CDR1 DFQATT and CDR2 SNEGSKA come from the germline V gene (reference sequence). The CDR3 DNA reads as TGCAGTGCTCGCGGGGGTGGGGTTAGCACTGAAGCTTTCTTT. Protein: CSARGGGVSTEAFF.

V gene TRBV7-3 combines with J gene TRBJ2-1, with 8 bases that match TRBD2. This CDR3 comprises 17 residues. V lost 1 base and J lost 4; bases outside the gene matches: 9. Per germline, CDR1 SGHTA and CDR2 FQGTGA. CDR3: CASSLILAGGLYNEQFF. The CDR3 coding sequence is TGTGCCAGCAGCTTAATCCTGGCGGGGGGTTTATACAATGAGCAGTTCTTC.

At least ten counts were recorded for this clonotype. This chain joins TRBV12-3 or TRBV12-4 and TRBJ1-2; no clear D. The CDR3 totals 14 residues. The ends were cut back, 6 bases at V and 0 bases at J, with 11 bases in the middle. The CDR3 DNA reads as TGTGCCAGCAGCCCCGACCGAGCTAACTATGGCTACACCTTC. Protein product: CASSPDRANYGYTF.

This clonotype has a handful of counts. The chain carries TRBV7-8 and TRBJ1-5, with D possibly matching TRBD1 (5 bases). Trimming shortened V by 2 bases and J by 5 bases, and 10 bases separated the two germline ends. The CDR3 contains 14 residues. Germline values: CDR1 SGHVS, CDR2 FQNEAQ. The CDR3, as DNA: TGTGCCAGCAGCTTATGGCAGGGTGATCAGCCCCAGCATTTT. Amino acid sequence: CASSLWQGDQPQHF.

Only a few counts were recorded for this clonotype. This chain links TRBV4-2 with TRBJ1-4; 8 bases line up with TRBD1. V shed 0 bases and J 5 bases; nucleotides not matched to a gene: 8. Germline lookup yields CDR1 LGHNA and CDR2 YNFKEQ. The CDR3 covers 17 residues. Here the CDR3 DNA reads TGTGCCAGCAGCCAAGAGCCCCATAGGACAGGGAATGAAAAACTGTTTTTT. Translating it yields CASSQEPHRTGNEKLFF.

In this sample, this clonotype turned up many times. The chain joins TRBV5-1 to TRBJ2-1; D is perhaps TRBD1 or TRBD2 (5 bases each). Germline values: CDR1 SGHRS, CDR2 YFSETQ. V was pared by 1 base and J by 0 bases, with 17 bases between. This CDR3 has 18 amino acids. The CDR3 nucleotides read TGCGCCAGCAGCTTGACGTTGGGACCGTTCAGCTCCTACAATGAGCAGTTCTTC. This codes for CASSLTLGPFSSYNEQFF.

This clonotype was counted a few times. The chain is built from TRBV4-3 and TRBJ2-5; 10 nucleotides agree with TRBD1. V shed 0 bases and J 5 bases; nucleotides not matched to a gene: 6. CDR3 length: 16 amino acids. Germline V gene data show CDR1 as LGHNA and CDR2 as YSLEER. CDR3 DNA sequence: TGCGCCAGCAGCCAAGATCCGGGACAGGGGTATGAGACCCAGTACTTC. Translating gives CASSQDPGQGYETQYF.

The V gene is TRBV4-3, the J gene TRBJ2-3; tentatively, D is TRBD1 or TRBD2 (5 bases each). Trimming took 3 bases from V and 3 from J, leaving 13 bases between them. CDR1 LGHNA and CDR2 YSLEER come from the germline V gene. The CDR3 is made up of 15 amino acids. The CDR3 is CASSQGVRVTDTQYF. The CDR3 DNA sequence: TGCGCCAGCAGCCAGGGGGTCAGGGTAACAGATACGCAGTATTTT.

This clonotype was counted a few times. The chain carries TRBV24-1 and TRBJ2-1; 8 bases agree with TRBD2. The germline V gene has CDR1 KGHDR and CDR2 SFDVKD. With V trimmed by 1 base and J by 7 bases, 5 bases remained unmatched. The CDR3 length is 15 residues. The CDR3 DNA sequence: TGTGCCACCAGTGATTTTGGGACTAGTAGGAATGAGCAGTTCTTC. Translation: CATSDFGTSRNEQFF.

A note on this clonotype: It may be a read error: a sequence one base away is much more abundant. This sequence joins TRBV12-3 or TRBV12-4 and TRBJ2-3; perhaps TRBD1 as D (6 bases). The CDR3 spans 15 residues. Trimming took off 5 bases at V and 2 bases at J, with 14 bases between the two ends. The CDR3 DNA is TGTGCCAGCAGTCGATCCGGGACACTCACAGATACGCAGTATTTT. Encoded protein: CASSRSGTLTDTQYF.

V and J are TRBV12-3 or TRBV12-4 and TRBJ2-3, with TRBD2 matching over 9 bases. The CDR3 is 16 amino acids. V was pared by 6 bases and J by 1 base, with 8 bases of the junction left unmatched. The CDR3 protein is CASSPRTSAGTDTQYF. DNA of the CDR3: TGTGCCAGCAGCCCCAGGACTAGCGCCGGCACAGATACGCAGTATTTT.

This clonotype showed up just a few times. The chain couples TRBV20-1 to TRBJ2-3, with 10 positions matching TRBD2. CDR3 size: 17 residues. The trim removed 4 bases at V and 2 bases at J, leaving 12 bases unmatched. Looked up from germline, CDR1 is DFQATT and CDR2 is SNEGSKA (reference sequence). The CDR3 DNA sequence: TGCAGTGCTAAGAAAGGACTAGCGGCGCTCTTCACAGATACGCAGTATTTT. This codes for CSAKKGLAALFTDTQYF.

This rearrangement joins TRBV30 to TRBJ1-2; a weak D match, TRBD1 (5 bases). V was trimmed by 0 bases and J by 5 bases, leaving 13 bases between them. Germline CDR1 reads GTSNPN; CDR2 reads SVGIG (reference sequence). The CDR3 is 14 residues long. DNA of the CDR3: TGTGCCTGGAGTGTAAACTGGGGCCGGTATGGCTACACCTTC. This sequence encodes CAWSVNWGRYGYTF.

This chain links TRBV6-2 or TRBV6-3 with TRBJ2-7; TRBD2 matches 9 bases. Per the germline V gene, CDR1 is MNHEY and CDR2 is SVGEGT. Trimming took 6 bases from V and 2 from J; bases not matched to a gene: 8. This CDR3 has 15 residues. The CDR3 nucleotides are TGTGCCAGCAGGCCTATACTAGCGGGCGCCTACGAGCAGTACTTC. Amino acid sequence: CASRPILAGAYEQYF.

The chain carries TRBV12-3 or TRBV12-4 and TRBJ1-5; D is undetermined. This CDR3 region has 11 residues. V lost 3 bases and J 9 bases, leaving 6 bases between the germline ends. In DNA, the CDR3 is TGTGCCAGCAGTTTGAGTGGGCCCCAGCATTTT. Protein: CASSLSGPQHF.

In its sample, this clonotype was seen a few times. The chain couples TRBV29-1 to TRBJ2-1, with 11 bases lining up with TRBD2. The CDR3 extends over 16 amino acids. V trimming: 4 bases; J trimming: 3 bases; junction bases outside the gene matches: 8. Germline values: CDR1 SQVTM, CDR2 ANQGSEA. The chain's CDR3 is CSVGGLAGGLYNEQFF. Here the CDR3 DNA reads TGCAGCGTTGGCGGCCTAGCGGGGGGACTCTACAATGAGCAGTTCTTC.

The gene calls are TRBV6-1 and TRBJ2-7, with TRBD2 matching over 7 bases. The CDR3 has 14 residues. With 7 bases clipped from V and 4 bases from J, the junction kept 10 bases outside the gene matches. Germline lookup yields CDR1 MNHNS and CDR2 SASEGT. CDR3 nucleotide sequence: TGTGCCAGCACCCTAACCGGGAGGCCTTACGAGCAGTACTTC. This gives the protein CASTLTGRPYEQYF.

This clonotype was observed at least ten times. This chain links TRBV29-1 with TRBJ1-2; maybe TRBD1 (5 bases). V was cut by 6 bases and J by 4 bases, with 18 bases left in between. Germline values: CDR1 SQVTM, CDR2 ANQGSEA. CDR3 length: 14 amino acids. CDR3 protein: CSVRVQDHLYGYTF. DNA for the CDR3: TGCAGCGTGCGTGTACAGGACCACCTCTATGGCTACACCTTC. The full variable domain, with the rest looked up from reference TRBV29-1 and TRBJ1-2, is SAVISQKPSRDICQRGTSLTIQCQVDSQVTMMFWYRQQPGQSLTLIATANQGSEATYESGFVIDKFPISRPNLTFSTLTVSNMSPEDSSIYLCSVRVQDHLYGYTFGSGTRLTVV.

Ten or more counts support this clonotype. This chain connects TRBV20-1 to TRBJ2-5; TRBD2 agrees at 7 bases. Germline loops: CDR1 DFQATT, CDR2 SNEGSKA (reference sequence). CDR3 size: 15 residues. Trimming at V came to 4 bases and at J to 1 base, leaving 9 bases not matched to a gene. The CDR3 sequence is CSANIRDYPQETQYF. CDR3 in DNA: TGCAGTGCTAACATCCGGGACTATCCCCAAGAGACCCAGTACTTC.